This T cell receptor beta chain was observed in a study of Graves' ophthalmopathy and Graves' hyperthyroidism. This clonotype showed up many times. RNA served as the template for amplifying TCR beta CDR3 regions. In the first round, RT-PCR was carried out with HTBI primers, and a multiplex PCR formed the second round. TCRdb recomputed calls from the multiplex PCR reads with MiXCR, one row per CDR3 protein. The repertoire holds around 590,000 distinct CDR3 sequences, with 39% as singletons. The germline V and J ends were trimmed by 0 bases and 4 bases, with 12 bases remaining between them. Per germline, CDR1 SGDLS and CDR2 YYNGEE. The CDR3 loop spans 15 amino acids.

The specimen sequenced was peripheral blood or thyroid tissue (not recorded which). The chain employs TRBV9 and TRBJ2-3; TRBD1 or TRBD2 may be the D gene (6 bases each). The source of this sequence is an adult man with Graves' hyperthyroidism. The CDR3 nucleotides are TGTGCCAGCAGCGTAGGGGTCGGGGGCCCAGATACGCAGTATTTT. Residues: CASSVGVGGPDTQYF.